Given below is one TCR beta chain in context. The record originates from a study of blood T cell repertoires in COVID-19. The wider study: The origin of the acute and convalescent COVID-19 samples was the United States, Italy and Spain. T cells, B-cell-depleted T cells, or PBMCs provided the cDNA or gDNA that served as material.

There are 13 residues in the CDR3. V lost 2 bases and J lost 2, with 6 bases in between. Germline V CDR1 and CDR2: KGHSH, LQKENI. The authors' processing: Nucleated cell counts were estimated from reference gene primer amplification. TCRdb's table, derived via immunoSEQ multiplex PCR, lists solely in-frame clones and lacks some. That table supplies the V and J calls and clone size; D and trimming were determined from the DNA. The sample consists of roughly 330,000 clones, about 89% of them appearing once. The specimen sequenced was peripheral blood. The TCR was taken from a man aged 18 to 29 who had recovered from COVID-19. The chain carries TRBV18 and TRBJ1-1, with D unclear. The CDR3 protein is CASSPESNTEAFF. CDR3 bases: TGTGCCAGCTCACCAGAAAGCAACACTGAAGCTTTCTTT.